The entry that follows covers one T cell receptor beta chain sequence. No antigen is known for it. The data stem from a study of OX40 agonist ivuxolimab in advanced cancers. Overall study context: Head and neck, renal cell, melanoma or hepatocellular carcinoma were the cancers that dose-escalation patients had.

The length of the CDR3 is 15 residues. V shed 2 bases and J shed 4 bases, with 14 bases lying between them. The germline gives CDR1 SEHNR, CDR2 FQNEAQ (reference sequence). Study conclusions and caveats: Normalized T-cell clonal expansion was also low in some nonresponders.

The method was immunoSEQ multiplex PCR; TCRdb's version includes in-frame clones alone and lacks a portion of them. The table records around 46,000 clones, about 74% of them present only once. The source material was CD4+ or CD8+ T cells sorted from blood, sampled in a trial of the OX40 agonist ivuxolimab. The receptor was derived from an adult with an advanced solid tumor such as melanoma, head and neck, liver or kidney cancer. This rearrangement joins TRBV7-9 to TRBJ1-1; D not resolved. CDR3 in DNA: TGTGCCAGCAGCTTAAAATCATCGGAGGGCACTGAAGCTTTCTTT. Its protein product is CASSLKSSEGTEAFF.